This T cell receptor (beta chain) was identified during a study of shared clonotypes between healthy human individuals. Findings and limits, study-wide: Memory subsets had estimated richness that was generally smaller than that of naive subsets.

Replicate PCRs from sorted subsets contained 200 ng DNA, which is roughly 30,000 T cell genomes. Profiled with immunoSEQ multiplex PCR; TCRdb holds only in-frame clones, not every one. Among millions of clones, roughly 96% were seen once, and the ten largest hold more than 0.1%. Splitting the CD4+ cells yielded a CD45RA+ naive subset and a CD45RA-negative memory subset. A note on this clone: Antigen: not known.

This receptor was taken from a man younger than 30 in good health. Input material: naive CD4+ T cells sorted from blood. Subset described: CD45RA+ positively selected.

In DNA, the CDR3 is TGTGCCAGCAGTTTCTGGGAGGGAGAAAAACTGTTTTTT. This codes for CASSFWEGEKLFF. This chain links TRBV28 with TRBJ1-4; D ambiguous. Germline V gene data show CDR1 as MDHEN and CDR2 as SYDVKM. This CDR3 contains 13 residues. V was clipped by 3 bases and J by 8 bases, with 10 bases between them.